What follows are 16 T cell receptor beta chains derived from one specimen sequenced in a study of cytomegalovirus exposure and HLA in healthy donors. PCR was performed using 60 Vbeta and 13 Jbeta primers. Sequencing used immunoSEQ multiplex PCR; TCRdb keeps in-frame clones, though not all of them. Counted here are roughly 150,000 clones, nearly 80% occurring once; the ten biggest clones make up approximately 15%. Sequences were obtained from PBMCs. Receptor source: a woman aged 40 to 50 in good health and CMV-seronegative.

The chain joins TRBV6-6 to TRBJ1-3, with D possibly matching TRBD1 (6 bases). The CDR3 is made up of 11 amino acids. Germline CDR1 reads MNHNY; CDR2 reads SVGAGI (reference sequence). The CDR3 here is CGTGPGNTIYF. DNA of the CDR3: TGTGGTACAGGGCCTGGAAACACCATATATTTT.

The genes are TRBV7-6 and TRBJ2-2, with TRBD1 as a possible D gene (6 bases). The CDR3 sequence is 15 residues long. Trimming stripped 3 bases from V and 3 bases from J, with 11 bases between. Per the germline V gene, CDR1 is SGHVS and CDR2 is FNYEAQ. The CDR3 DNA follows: TGTGCCAGCAGCTTGAACAGGGTGGACACCGGGGAGCTGTTTTTT. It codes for CASSLNRVDTGELFF. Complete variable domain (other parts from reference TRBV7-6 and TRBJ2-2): GAGVSQSPRYKVTKRGQDVALRCDPISGHVSLYWYRQALGQGPEFLTYFNYEAQQDKSGLPNDRFSAERPEGSISTLTIQRTEQRDSAMYRCASSLNRVDTGELFFGEGSRLTVL.

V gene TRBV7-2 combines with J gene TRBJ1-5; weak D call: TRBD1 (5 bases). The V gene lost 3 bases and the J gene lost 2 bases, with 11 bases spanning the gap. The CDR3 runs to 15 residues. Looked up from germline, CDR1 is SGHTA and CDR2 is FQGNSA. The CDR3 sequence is CASSLSWGGNQPQHF. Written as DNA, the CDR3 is TGTGCCAGCAGCTTGAGTTGGGGGGGCAATCAGCCCCAGCATTTT.

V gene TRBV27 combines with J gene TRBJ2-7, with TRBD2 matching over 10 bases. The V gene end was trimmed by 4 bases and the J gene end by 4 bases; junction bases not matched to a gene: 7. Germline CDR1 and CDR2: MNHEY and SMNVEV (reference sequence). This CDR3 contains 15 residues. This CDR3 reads CASSYSGRVGYEQYF. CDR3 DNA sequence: TGTGCCAGCAGTTACAGCGGGAGGGTCGGGTACGAGCAGTACTTC.

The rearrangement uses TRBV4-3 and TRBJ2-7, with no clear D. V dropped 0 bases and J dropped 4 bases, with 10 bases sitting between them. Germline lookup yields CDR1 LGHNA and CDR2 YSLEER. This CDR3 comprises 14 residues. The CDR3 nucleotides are TGCGCCAGCAGCCAAGATGCTCGAGCATACGAGCAGTACTTC. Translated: CASSQDARAYEQYF.

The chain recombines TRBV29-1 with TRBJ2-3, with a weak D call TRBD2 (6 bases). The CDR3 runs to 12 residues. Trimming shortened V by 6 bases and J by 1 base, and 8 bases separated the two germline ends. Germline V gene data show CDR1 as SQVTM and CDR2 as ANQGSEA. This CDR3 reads CSVGTGTDTQYF. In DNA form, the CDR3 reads TGCAGCGTGGGGACTGGCACAGATACGCAGTATTTT.

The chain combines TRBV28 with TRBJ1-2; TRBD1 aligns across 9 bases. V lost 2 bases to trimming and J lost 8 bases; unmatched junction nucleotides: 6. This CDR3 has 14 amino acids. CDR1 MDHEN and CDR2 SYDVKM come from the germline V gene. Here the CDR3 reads CASSLGQGFGGYTF. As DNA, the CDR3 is TGTGCCAGCAGTTTAGGACAGGGGTTTGGGGGCTACACCTTC.

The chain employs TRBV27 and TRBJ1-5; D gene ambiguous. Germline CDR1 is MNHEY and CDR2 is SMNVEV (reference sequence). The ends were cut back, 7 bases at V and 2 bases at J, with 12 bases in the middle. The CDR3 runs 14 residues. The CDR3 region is CASKLLAGNQPQHF. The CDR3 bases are TGTGCCAGCAAATTATTAGCGGGCAATCAGCCCCAGCATTTT.

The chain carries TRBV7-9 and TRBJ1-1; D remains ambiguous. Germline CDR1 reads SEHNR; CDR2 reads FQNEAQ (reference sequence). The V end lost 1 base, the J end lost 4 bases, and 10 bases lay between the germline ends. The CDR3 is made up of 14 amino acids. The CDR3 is CASSLVGGSTEAFF. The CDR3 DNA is TGTGCCAGCAGCTTAGTGGGAGGAAGCACTGAAGCTTTCTTT.

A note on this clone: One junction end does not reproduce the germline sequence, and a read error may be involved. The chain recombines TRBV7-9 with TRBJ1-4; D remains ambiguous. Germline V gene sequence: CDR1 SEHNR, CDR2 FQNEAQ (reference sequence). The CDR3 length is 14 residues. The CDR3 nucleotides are TGTTCCAGCAGCCCCAGTCCCATGGATGAAAAACTGTTTTTT. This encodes CSSSPSPMDEKLFF.

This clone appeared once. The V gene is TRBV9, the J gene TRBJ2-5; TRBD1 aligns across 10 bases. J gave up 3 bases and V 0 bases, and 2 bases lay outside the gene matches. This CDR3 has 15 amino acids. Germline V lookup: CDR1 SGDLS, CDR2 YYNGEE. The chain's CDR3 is CASSVGQGAKETQYF. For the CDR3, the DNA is TGTGCCAGCAGCGTAGGACAGGGGGCCAAAGAGACCCAGTACTTC.

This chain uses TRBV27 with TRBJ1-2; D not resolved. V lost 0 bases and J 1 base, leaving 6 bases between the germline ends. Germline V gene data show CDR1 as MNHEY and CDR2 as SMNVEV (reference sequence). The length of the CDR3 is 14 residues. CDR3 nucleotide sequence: TGTGCCAGCAGTTTATCCGGGAGTAACTATGGCTACACCTTC. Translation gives CASSLSGSNYGYTF.

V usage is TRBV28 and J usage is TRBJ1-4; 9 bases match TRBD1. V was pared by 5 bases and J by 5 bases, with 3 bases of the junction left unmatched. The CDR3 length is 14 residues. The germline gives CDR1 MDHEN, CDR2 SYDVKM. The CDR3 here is CASSPTGGNEKLFF. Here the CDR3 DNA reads TGTGCCAGCAGTCCGACAGGGGGGAATGAAAAACTGTTTTTT.

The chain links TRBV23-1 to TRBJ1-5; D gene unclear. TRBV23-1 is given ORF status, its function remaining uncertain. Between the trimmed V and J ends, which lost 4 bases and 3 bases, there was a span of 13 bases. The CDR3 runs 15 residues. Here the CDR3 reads CASSRKSGSNQPQHF. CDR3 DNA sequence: TGCGCCAGCAGTCGAAAATCCGGTTCCAATCAGCCCCAGCATTTT.

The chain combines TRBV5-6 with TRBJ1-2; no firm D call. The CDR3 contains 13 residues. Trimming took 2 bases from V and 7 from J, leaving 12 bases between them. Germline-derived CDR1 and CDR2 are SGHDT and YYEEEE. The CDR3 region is CASSFEVMSGYTF. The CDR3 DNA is TGTGCCAGCAGCTTTGAGGTCATGAGTGGCTACACCTTC.

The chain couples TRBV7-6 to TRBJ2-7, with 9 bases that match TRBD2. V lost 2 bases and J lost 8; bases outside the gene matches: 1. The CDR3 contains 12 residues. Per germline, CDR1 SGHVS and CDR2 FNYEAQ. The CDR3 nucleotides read TGTGCCAGCAGCTTATCTAGCGGGAAGCAGTACTTC. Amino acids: CASSLSSGKQYF.